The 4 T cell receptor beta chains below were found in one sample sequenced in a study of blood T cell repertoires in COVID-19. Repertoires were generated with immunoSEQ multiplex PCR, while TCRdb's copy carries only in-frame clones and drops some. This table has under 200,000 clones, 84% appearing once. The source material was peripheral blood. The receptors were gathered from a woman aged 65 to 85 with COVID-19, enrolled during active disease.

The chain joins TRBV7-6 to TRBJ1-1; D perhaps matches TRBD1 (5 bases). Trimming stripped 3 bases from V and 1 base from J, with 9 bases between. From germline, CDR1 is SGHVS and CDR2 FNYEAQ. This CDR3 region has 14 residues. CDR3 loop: CASSLQTGNTEAFF. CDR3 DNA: TGTGCCAGCAGCTTGCAAACAGGGAACACTGAAGCTTTCTTT.

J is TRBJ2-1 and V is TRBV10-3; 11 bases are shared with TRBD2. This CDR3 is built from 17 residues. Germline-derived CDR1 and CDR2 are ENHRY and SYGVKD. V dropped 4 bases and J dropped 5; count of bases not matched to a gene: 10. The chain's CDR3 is CAISGPLTSGGNNEQFF. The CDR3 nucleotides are TGTGCCATCAGTGGCCCCCTAACTAGCGGGGGAAACAATGAGCAGTTCTTC.

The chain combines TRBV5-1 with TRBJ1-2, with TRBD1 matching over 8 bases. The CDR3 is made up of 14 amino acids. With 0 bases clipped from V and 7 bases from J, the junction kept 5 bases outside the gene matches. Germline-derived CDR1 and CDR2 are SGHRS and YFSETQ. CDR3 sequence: CASSLADRASGYTF. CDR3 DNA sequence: TGCGCCAGCAGCTTGGCGGACAGGGCCAGTGGCTACACCTTC.

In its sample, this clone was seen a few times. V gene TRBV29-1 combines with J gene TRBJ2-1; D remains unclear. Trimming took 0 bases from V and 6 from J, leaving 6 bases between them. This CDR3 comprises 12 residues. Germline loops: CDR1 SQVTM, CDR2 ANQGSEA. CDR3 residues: CSVEESGNEQFF. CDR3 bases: TGCAGCGTTGAAGAATCCGGCAATGAGCAGTTCTTC.